This T cell receptor (beta chain) was obtained from a study of cytomegalovirus exposure and HLA in healthy donors. General observations from the study: The number of N-insertions in an Asian-associated ancestry cluster was reportedly below the roughly 620-donor mean in a later analysis. TCR beta V segments were, for the most part, productive about 87% or about 30% of the time in an earlier analysis.

Comment on this clone: Antigen: not known.

Primers for the PCR totalled 60 Vbeta and 13 Jbeta. TCRdb's copy holds only in-frame clones and misses some; the assay was immunoSEQ multiplex PCR. The sample carries about 210,000 clones, 70% to 80% recorded once. The sequencing input was PBMCs. The clonotype originates from a woman aged 25 to 45 in good health and CMV-seropositive.

This CDR3 is CASRDRVRSYNSPLHF. DNA for the CDR3: TGTGCCAGTCGGGACAGGGTTCGGTCCTATAATTCACCCCTCCACTTT. This chain uses TRBV19 with TRBJ1-6, with 9 nucleotides matching TRBD1. Germline V gives CDR1 LNHDA, CDR2 SQIVND (reference sequence). V shed 8 bases, J shed 1 base, and the junction held 6 bases outside the gene matches. The CDR3 covers 16 residues.